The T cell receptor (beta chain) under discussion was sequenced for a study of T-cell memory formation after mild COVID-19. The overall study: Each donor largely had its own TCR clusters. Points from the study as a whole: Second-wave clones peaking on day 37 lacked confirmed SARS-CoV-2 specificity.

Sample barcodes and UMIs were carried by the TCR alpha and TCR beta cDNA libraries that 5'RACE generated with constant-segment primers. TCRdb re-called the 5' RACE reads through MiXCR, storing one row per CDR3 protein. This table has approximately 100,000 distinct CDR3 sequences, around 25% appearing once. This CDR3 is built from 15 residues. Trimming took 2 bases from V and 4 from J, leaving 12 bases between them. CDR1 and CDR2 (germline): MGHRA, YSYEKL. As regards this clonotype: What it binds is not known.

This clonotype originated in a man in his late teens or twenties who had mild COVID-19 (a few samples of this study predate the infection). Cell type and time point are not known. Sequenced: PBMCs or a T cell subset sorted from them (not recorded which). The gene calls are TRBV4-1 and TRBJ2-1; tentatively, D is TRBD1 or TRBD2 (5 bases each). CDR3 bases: TGCGCCAGCAGCCAACACCAGGGAGCGTACAATGAGCAGTTCTTC. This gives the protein CASSQHQGAYNEQFF.